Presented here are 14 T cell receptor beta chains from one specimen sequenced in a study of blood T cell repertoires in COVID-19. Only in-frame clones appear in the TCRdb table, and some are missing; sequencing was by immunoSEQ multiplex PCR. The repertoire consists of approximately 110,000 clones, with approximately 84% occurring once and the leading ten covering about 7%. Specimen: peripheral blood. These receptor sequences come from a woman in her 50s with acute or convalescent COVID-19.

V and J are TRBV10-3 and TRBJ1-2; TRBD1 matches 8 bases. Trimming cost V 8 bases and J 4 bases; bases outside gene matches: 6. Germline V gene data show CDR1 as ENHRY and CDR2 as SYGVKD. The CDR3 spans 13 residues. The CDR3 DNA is TGTGCCATCGCGGGACAGGTCCTCTATGGCTACACCTTC. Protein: CAIAGQVLYGYTF.

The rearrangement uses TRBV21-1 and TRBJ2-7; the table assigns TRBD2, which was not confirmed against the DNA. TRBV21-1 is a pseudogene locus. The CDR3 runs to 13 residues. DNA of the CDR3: TGTGCCAGCAGCAGAGGGAGCTCCTACGAGCAGTACTTC. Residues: CASSRGSSYEQYF.

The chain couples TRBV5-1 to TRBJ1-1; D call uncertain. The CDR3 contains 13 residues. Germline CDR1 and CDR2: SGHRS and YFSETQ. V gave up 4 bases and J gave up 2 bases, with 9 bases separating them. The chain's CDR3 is CASSLGVNTEAFF. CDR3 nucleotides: TGCGCCAGCAGCCTGGGCGTAAACACTGAAGCTTTCTTT.

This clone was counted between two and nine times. As DNA, the CDR3 is TGTGCCAGCAGTTATGGACCCGACCGGGACAGGTCGGCAGGCTCCTATGGCTACACCTTC. It translates to CASSYGPDRDRSAGSYGYTF. This chain uses TRBV6-2 or TRBV6-3 with TRBJ1-2; TRBD1 aligns across 8 bases. CDR3 length: 20 amino acids. Trimming removed 3 bases from V and 4 bases from J; junction bases left unmatched: 22. Germline-derived CDR1 and CDR2 are MNHEY and SVGEGT.

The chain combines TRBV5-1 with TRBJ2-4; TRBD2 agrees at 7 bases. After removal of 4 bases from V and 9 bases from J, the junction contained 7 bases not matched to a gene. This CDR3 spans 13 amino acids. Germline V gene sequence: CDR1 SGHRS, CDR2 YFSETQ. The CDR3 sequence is CASSREDGRIQYF. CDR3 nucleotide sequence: TGCGCCAGCAGCCGGGAGGATGGGCGCATTCAGTACTTC.

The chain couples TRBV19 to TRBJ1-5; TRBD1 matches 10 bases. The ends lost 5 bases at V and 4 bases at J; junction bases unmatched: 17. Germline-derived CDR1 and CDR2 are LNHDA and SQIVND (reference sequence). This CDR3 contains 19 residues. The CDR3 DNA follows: TGTGCCAGTAGTCTTTCAGGACAGGGGGTTTATAGCTCAAATCAGCCCCAGCATTTT. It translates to CASSLSGQGVYSSNQPQHF.

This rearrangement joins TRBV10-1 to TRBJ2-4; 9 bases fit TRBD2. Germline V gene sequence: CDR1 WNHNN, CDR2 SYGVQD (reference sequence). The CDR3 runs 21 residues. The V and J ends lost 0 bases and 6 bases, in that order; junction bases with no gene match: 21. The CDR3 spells CASSESPYIAGETPDVNIQYF. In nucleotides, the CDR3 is TGCGCCAGCAGTGAGTCCCCTTACATAGCGGGAGAAACTCCAGACGTAAACATTCAGTACTTC.

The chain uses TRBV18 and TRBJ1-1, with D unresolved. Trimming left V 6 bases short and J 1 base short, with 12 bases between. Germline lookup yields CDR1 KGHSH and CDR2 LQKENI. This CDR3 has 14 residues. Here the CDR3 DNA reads TGTGCCAGCTCCATGGAGGGAGGGAACACTGAAGCTTTCTTT. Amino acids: CASSMEGGNTEAFF.

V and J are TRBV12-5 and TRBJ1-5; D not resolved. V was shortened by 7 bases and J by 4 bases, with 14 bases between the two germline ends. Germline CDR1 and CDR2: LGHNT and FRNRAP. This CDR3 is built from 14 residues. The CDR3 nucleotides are TGTGCTAGTGCCCGCATAGACGGGAATCAGCCCCAGCATTTT. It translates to CASARIDGNQPQHF.

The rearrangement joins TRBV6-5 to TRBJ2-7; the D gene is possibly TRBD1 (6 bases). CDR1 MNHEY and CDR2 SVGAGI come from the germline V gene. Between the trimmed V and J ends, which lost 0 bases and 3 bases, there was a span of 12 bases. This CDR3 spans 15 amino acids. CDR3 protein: CASSYSWTVYYEQYF. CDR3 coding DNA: TGTGCCAGCAGTTACTCGTGGACAGTTTACTACGAGCAGTACTTC.

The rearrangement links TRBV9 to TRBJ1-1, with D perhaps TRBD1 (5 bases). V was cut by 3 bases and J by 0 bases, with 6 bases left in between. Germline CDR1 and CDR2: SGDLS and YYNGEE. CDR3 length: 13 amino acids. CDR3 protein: CASSATVNTEAFF. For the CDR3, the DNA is TGTGCCAGCAGCGCGACAGTGAACACTGAAGCTTTCTTT.

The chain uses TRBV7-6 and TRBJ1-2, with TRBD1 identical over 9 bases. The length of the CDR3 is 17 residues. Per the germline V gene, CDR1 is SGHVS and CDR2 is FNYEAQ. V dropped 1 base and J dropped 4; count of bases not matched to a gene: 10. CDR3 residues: CASSLGEGTGGIYGYTF. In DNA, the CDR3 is TGTGCCAGCAGCTTAGGGGAGGGAACAGGGGGCATCTATGGCTACACCTTC.

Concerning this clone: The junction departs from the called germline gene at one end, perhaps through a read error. The CDR3 protein is CASSLEGATNEKLFF. The DNA for the CDR3 is TGCGCCAGCAGTTTGGAGGGGGCAACTAATGAAAAACTGTTTTTT. The rearrangement links TRBV5-1 to TRBJ1-4; D is possibly TRBD1 (6 bases). The CDR3 contains 15 residues. Germline V gene lookup returns CDR1 SGHRS and CDR2 YFSETQ.

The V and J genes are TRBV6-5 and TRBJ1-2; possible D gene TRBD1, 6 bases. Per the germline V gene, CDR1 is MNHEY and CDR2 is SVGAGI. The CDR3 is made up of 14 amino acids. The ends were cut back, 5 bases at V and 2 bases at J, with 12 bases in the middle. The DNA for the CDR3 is TGTGCCAGCAGTACCCTTGGGACAAACTATGGCTACACCTTC. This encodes CASSTLGTNYGYTF.